A single sample is the source of the 21 T cell receptor beta chains below, sequenced in a study of kidney transplant recipient with SARS-CoV-2 infection. TCRdb independently ran MiXCR on the reads; one entry per CDR3 protein. The data contain some 220,000 distinct CDR3 sequences, 29% of them singletons. The sequencing used a blood sample, collected at baseline and on day 111 from a kidney transplant recipient. These receptors all stem from a male patient aged 25-45 years who had COVID-19 and was a kidney transplant recipient. Some T cells may be graft donor cells.

This clonotype was detected many times. V usage is TRBV7-2 and J usage is TRBJ1-6, with TRBD1 as a possible D gene (6 bases). Germline CDR1 and CDR2: SGHTA and FQGNSA. The length of the CDR3 is 13 residues. V lost 5 bases to trimming and J lost 7 bases, with 9 bases between them. The CDR3 here is CASSATGNSPLHF. The CDR3 nucleotides are TGTGCCAGCAGCGCAACAGGGAATTCACCCCTCCACTTT.

For this clonotype: A read error may be the cause here, since a much bigger clone is one base away. V is TRBV12-3 or TRBV12-4 and J is TRBJ2-1; no definite D call. CDR3 length: 12 amino acids. The CDR3 region has the DNA TGTGCCAGCACCCTAACCGTAAATGTGCAGTTCTTC. Translation gives CASTLTVNVQFF.

This clonotype occurred once. This clone may be a read error of a much larger clone one base away. The V gene is TRBV7-9, the J gene TRBJ1-1; 9 nucleotides align to TRBD1. This CDR3 region has 14 residues. Germline lookup yields CDR1 SEHNR and CDR2 FQNEAQ (reference sequence). CDR3 sequence: CASNLSGDRDEAFF. The CDR3 DNA follows: TGTGCCAGCAACTTATCGGGGGACAGGGATGAAGCTTTCTTT.

This clonotype showed up many times. One end of the junction varies from germline; a read error may be responsible. The rearrangement links TRBV2 to TRBJ2-2; D gene ambiguous. CDR1 is SNHLY, CDR2 FYNNEI, per germline. The CDR3 covers 11 residues. The CDR3 region is CASRDPGELFF. The CDR3 region has the DNA TGTGCCAGCCGTGACCCCGGGGAGCTGTTTTTT.

This clonotype was recorded at least ten times. The chain uses TRBV27 and TRBJ1-4, with a possible D match to TRBD1 (5 bases). Looked up from germline, CDR1 is MNHEY and CDR2 is SMNVEV (reference sequence). Trimming pared 1 base from V and 10 bases from J, leaving 7 bases between. This CDR3 region has 12 residues. CDR3 protein: CASSLLGGKLFF. CDR3 sequence (DNA): TGTGCCAGCAGTTTATTGGGGGGAAAACTGTTTTTT.

In regard to this clonotype: A much larger clone differs by one base, so this may be a read error. The chain carries TRBV7-3 and TRBJ2-6; 7 bases fit TRBD1. CDR1 SGHTA and CDR2 FQGTGA come from the germline V gene. The CDR3 contains 17 residues. The DNA for the CDR3 is TGTGCCAACAGCGCCCGAGGGGGCGGCTCTGGGGCCAACGTCCTGACTTTC. Encoded protein: CANSARGGGSGANVLTF.

This clonotype was picked up many times. This chain uses TRBV5-6 with TRBJ2-1; 10 bases are shared with TRBD2. Germline CDR1 reads SGHDT; CDR2 reads YYEEEE. Trimming took 2 bases from V and 7 from J; bases not matched to a gene: 9. The CDR3 is made up of 16 amino acids. DNA for the CDR3: TGTGCCAGCAGCTTAGGGCTAGCGGGAGAGGGGAATGAGCAGTTCTTC. This translates into CASSLGLAGEGNEQFF.

In its sample, this clonotype was seen many times. CDR3 residues: CASSPLSQNTEAFF. CDR3 DNA: TGTGCCAGCAGCCCCTTATCGCAGAACACTGAAGCTTTCTTT. The chain employs TRBV14 and TRBJ1-1; D uncertain. V was shortened by 4 bases and J by 1 base, with 10 bases between the two germline ends. Germline V CDR1 and CDR2: SGHDN, FVKESK. There are 14 residues in the CDR3.

This clonotype occurred many times. The chain carries TRBV7-9 and TRBJ1-1; 9 bases align to TRBD1. Germline CDR1 is SEHNR and CDR2 is FQNEAQ (reference sequence). The CDR3 totals 18 residues. V lost 1 base, J lost 3 bases, and 12 bases stayed unmatched. CDR3 region: CASSLGFGGWTGDTEAFF. CDR3 sequence (DNA): TGTGCCAGCAGCTTAGGTTTTGGGGGGTGGACAGGGGACACTGAAGCTTTCTTT.

Ten or more counts support this clonotype. J is TRBJ1-2 and V is TRBV10-1, with D uncertain. The CDR3 spans 17 residues. Germline assignment: CDR1 WNHNN and CDR2 SYGVQD (reference sequence). Trimming shortened V by 5 bases and J by 4 bases, and 23 bases separated the two germline ends. In DNA form, the CDR3 reads TGCGCCAGCAGTAATGCTGGAAGATCGCGAAAGACCTATGGCTACACCTTC. Translated: CASSNAGRSRKTYGYTF.

In its sample, this clonotype was seen many times. The junction and the germline gene differ at one end; a read error may be behind it. The J gene is TRBJ2-1, the V gene TRBV9; D is unresolved. Germline-derived CDR1 and CDR2 are SGDLS and YYNGEE. The CDR3 loop spans 15 amino acids. The CDR3 loop is CASSVGLSSYNEQFF. CDR3 nucleotides: TGTGCTAGCAGCGTCGGGCTGAGCTCCTACAATGAGCAGTTCTTC.

This clonotype came up a few times. This sequence joins TRBV11-2 and TRBJ1-2; weak D call: TRBD1 (5 bases). Germline V gene lookup returns CDR1 SGHAT and CDR2 FQNNGV. Trimming took off 5 bases at V and 4 bases at J, with 23 bases between the two ends. The CDR3 covers 17 residues. The CDR3 reads CASSRTRTSRKTYGYTF. CDR3 nucleotide sequence: TGTGCCAGCAGCAGGACAAGAACAAGCAGAAAGACCTATGGCTACACCTTC. Looking up the rest from reference TRBV11-2 and TRBJ1-2 gives the full variable domain: EAGVAQSPRYKIIEKRQSVAFWCNPISGHATLYWYQQILGQGPKLLIQFQNNGVVDDSQLPKDRFSAERLKGVDSTLKIQPAKLEDSAVYLCASSRTRTSRKTYGYTFGSGTRLTVV.

Turning to this clonotype: A much more abundant neighbour one base away suggests this may be a read error. The CDR3 region is CSVVENTEAFF. The CDR3 DNA is TGCAGTGTTGTCGAGAACACTGAAGCTTTCTTT. The chain joins TRBV20-1 to TRBJ1-1; D call uncertain. The CDR3 contains 11 residues. V was trimmed by 7 bases and J by 1 base, leaving 7 bases between them. CDR1 is DFQATT and CDR2 is SNEGSKA in the germline V gene (reference sequence).

A remark on this clonotype: At one end the junction does not follow the germline gene, possibly because of a read error. The chain employs TRBV3-1 and TRBJ2-5; no reliable D call. This CDR3 comprises 17 residues. From germline, CDR1 is LGHDT and CDR2 YNNKEL (reference sequence). The CDR3 sequence: CASSLLCPISFSETQHF. Written as DNA, the CDR3 is TGTGCCAGCAGCCTGTTATGTCCCATCTCTTTCTCTGAGACCCAGCACTTC.

This clonotype was counted ten times or more. The J gene is TRBJ1-6, the V gene TRBV5-4; 7 nucleotides match TRBD1. The J segment lost 5 bases and the V segment lost 0 bases, leaving 5 bases of the junction unmatched. The CDR3 covers 16 residues. Germline-derived CDR1 and CDR2 are SGHNT and YYREEE (reference sequence). CDR3 sequence: CASSLGSGQDNSPLHF. Written as DNA, the CDR3 is TGTGCCAGCAGCTTGGGAAGTGGACAGGATAATTCACCCCTCCACTTT.

At least ten counts were recorded for this clonotype. The V gene is TRBV3-1, the J gene TRBJ2-5; D ambiguous. This CDR3 is built from 17 residues. Trimming removed 5 bases from V and 5 bases from J, with 24 bases in between. CDR1 is LGHDT, CDR2 YNNKEL, per germline (reference sequence). CDR3: CASSCAVPISFSETQYF. In nucleotides, the CDR3 is TGTGCCAGCAGCTGCGCAGTTCCCATTTCTTTCTCTGAGACCCAGTACTTC.

Regarding this clonotype: A much larger clone is a single base away; this may be a read error. V usage is TRBV30 and J usage is TRBJ2-5, with D perhaps TRBD2 (7 bases). Trimming removed 2 bases at V and 7 bases at J, with 14 bases between. The CDR3 covers 13 residues. Germline V lookup: CDR1 GTSNPN, CDR2 SVGIG (reference sequence). For the CDR3, the DNA is TGTGCCTGGAGTTTACAGGGCGGGGGGACCCAGTACTTC. It encodes CAWSLQGGGTQYF.

This clonotype was detected ten times or more. The V call is TRBV19, the J call TRBJ1-6; 7 nucleotides line up with TRBD1. Germline trimming cut 4 bases from V and 6 bases from J; bases unmatched to any gene: 6. The CDR3 runs 15 residues. Germline V gene lookup returns CDR1 LNHDA and CDR2 SQIVND (reference sequence). CDR3: CASSSPGTANSPLHF. As DNA, the CDR3 is TGTGCCAGTAGTAGTCCTGGGACAGCTAATTCACCCCTCCACTTT.

Regarding this clonotype: The junction does not match germline at one end; this may be a read error. This chain connects TRBV24-1 to TRBJ2-1; 9 nucleotides match TRBD2. Per the germline V gene, CDR1 is KGHDR and CDR2 is SFDVKD. The length of the CDR3 is 16 residues. This CDR3 reads CATSPPSGITYNKQFF. The CDR3, as DNA: TGTGCCACCAGTCCTCCTAGCGGGATAACCTACAATAAGCAGTTCTTC.

Regarding this clonotype: This clone may be a read error of a much larger clone one base away. The rearrangement uses TRBV30 and TRBJ2-5; a possible D gene is TRBD2 (5 bases). This CDR3 is 13 amino acids long. Germline assignment: CDR1 GTSNPN and CDR2 SVGIG (reference sequence). The V gene lost 3 bases and the J gene lost 5 bases, with 13 bases spanning the gap. For the CDR3, the DNA is TGTGCCTGGAGCAGTGGTACTAGGGAGACCCAGTACTTC. This sequence encodes CAWSSGTRETQYF. Supplemented by reference TRBV30 and TRBJ2-5, the full variable domain reads SQTIHQWPATLVQPVGSPLSLECTVEGTSNPNLYWYRQAAGRGLQLLFYSVGIGQISSEVPQNLSASRPQDRQFILSSKKLLLSDSGFYLCAWSSGTRETQYFGPGTRLLVL.

This clonotype was detected many times. This chain joins TRBV7-9 and TRBJ1-6; 7 bases are a match to TRBD1. The V gene's germline CDR1 is SEHNR and CDR2 FQNEAQ (reference sequence). The V and J ends lost 5 bases and 7 bases, in that order; junction bases with no gene match: 8. The CDR3 sequence is 15 residues long. CDR3 sequence (DNA): TGTGCCAGCAGCCCAATCGAACAGGGGAATTCACCCCTCCACTTT. Protein: CASSPIEQGNSPLHF.